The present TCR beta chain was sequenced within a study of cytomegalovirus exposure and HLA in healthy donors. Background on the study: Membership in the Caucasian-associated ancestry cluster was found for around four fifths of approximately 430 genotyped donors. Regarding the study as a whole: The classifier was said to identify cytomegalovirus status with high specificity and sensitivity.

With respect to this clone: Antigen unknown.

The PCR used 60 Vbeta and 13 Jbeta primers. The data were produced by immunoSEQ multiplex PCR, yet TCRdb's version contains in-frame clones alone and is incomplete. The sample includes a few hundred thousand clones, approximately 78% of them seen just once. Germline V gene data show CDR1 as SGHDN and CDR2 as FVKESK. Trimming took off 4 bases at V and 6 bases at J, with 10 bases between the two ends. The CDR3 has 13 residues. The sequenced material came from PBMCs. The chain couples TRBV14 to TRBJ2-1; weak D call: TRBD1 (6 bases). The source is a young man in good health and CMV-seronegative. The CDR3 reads CASSPNRVNEQFF. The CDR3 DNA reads TGTGCCAGCAGCCCTAACAGGGTCAATGAGCAGTTCTTC.